What follows are 8 T cell receptor beta chains derived from one specimen sequenced in a study of long-term antiretroviral therapy in people with HIV. A v3.0 immunoSEQ assay was performed at survey level. The method was immunoSEQ multiplex PCR; TCRdb's version includes in-frame clones alone and lacks a portion of them. The sample shows about 17,000 clones, roughly four fifths of them seen only once. This material consisted of unsorted PBMCs, taken about 2.4 years before starting antiretroviral therapy. These receptors all come from a woman in her 50s with HIV.

The chain couples TRBV5-1 to TRBJ2-2, with 8 bases matching TRBD1. CDR1 and CDR2 from the germline V gene are SGHRS and YFSETQ. This CDR3 comprises 15 residues. Losses at the gene ends were 0 bases for V and 5 bases for J; bases not matched to a gene: 3. CDR3 nucleotides: TGCGCCAGCAGCTTGGAACAGGGGGTGACCGGGGAGCTGTTTTTT. This translates into CASSLEQGVTGELFF.

CDR3 amino acids: CATDQGDNEQFF. DNA for the CDR3: TGTGCCACCGACCAGGGGGACAATGAGCAGTTCTTC. The chain employs TRBV2 and TRBJ2-1; 7 positions match TRBD1. V dropped 10 bases and J dropped 5; count of bases not matched to a gene: 5. Germline loops: CDR1 SNHLY, CDR2 FYNNEI. CDR3 length: 12 amino acids.

The chain joins TRBV28 to TRBJ1-1, with 9 bases fitting TRBD1. Trimming at V came to 1 base and at J to 0 bases, leaving 6 bases not matched to a gene. Per germline, CDR1 MDHEN and CDR2 SYDVKM. The CDR3 totals 17 residues. In DNA form, the CDR3 reads TGTGCCAGCAGTTTATATCCGGGACAGGGCCTGAACACTGAAGCTTTCTTT. Translation: CASSLYPGQGLNTEAFF.

This chain joins TRBV7-9 and TRBJ1-2; 7 nucleotides match TRBD1. The CDR3 loop spans 14 amino acids. The germline V gene encodes CDR1 SEHNR and CDR2 FQNEAQ (reference sequence). Losses at the gene ends were 3 bases for V and 6 bases for J; bases not matched to a gene: 7. The CDR3 here is CASSFWTGMDGYTF. CDR3 bases: TGTGCCAGCAGCTTCTGGACAGGAATGGATGGCTACACCTTC.

The chain carries TRBV6-1 and TRBJ2-2, with D possibly being TRBD2 (6 bases). V was trimmed by 4 bases and J by 6 bases, leaving 12 bases between them. The CDR3 sequence is 14 residues long. CDR1 MNHNS and CDR2 SASEGT come from the germline V gene. The CDR3 nucleotides read TGTGCCAGCAGTGTTGGGGGGATCTCCGGGGAGCTGTTTTTT. As protein: CASSVGGISGELFF.

To note about this clone: An end of the junction does not agree with germline; a read error may underlie this. The chain is built from TRBV5-1 and TRBJ1-5, with no clear D. There are 13 residues in the CDR3. The V gene's germline CDR1 is SGHRS and CDR2 YFSETQ. Here the CDR3 DNA reads TGTGCCAGCAGCTTATTCAGCAATCAGCCCCAGCATTTT. It translates to CASSLFSNQPQHF.

This clone appeared a single time. This sequence joins TRBV6-5 and TRBJ2-7; D ambiguous. The CDR3 has 14 amino acids. Germline lookup yields CDR1 MNHEY and CDR2 SVGAGI. Trimming removed 0 bases at V and 1 base at J, with 7 bases between. CDR3 sequence: CASSYSRRSYEQYF. The CDR3, as DNA: TGTGCCAGCAGTTACTCGCGTAGATCCTACGAGCAGTACTTC.

The CDR3 sequence: CASSLGVINQPQHF. The CDR3 region has the DNA TGTGCCAGCAGCTTGGGCGTAATCAATCAGCCCCAGCATTTT. V and J are TRBV5-5 and TRBJ1-5, with D hard to call. V was clipped by 0 bases and J by 3 bases, with 7 bases between them. The CDR3 extends over 14 amino acids. CDR1 SGHKS and CDR2 YYEKEE come from the germline V gene (reference sequence).